The sequence of this T cell receptor beta chain was determined in a study of cytomegalovirus exposure and HLA in healthy donors. Background on the study: Prior work identified 120 million or so unique TCR beta sequences in some 180 million T cells. An early release of data contained approximately 80 million unique TCRs, which came from HLA-typed donors.

Study results and caveats: Trimming of TCR beta V- and J-genes showed a link, identified in a later analysis, to a missense DCLRE1C variant.

As concerns this clone: Antigen: not known.

Germline V gene data show CDR1 as LNHNV and CDR2 as YYDKDF (reference sequence). V was clipped by 0 bases and J by 0 bases; unmatched bases: 10. The CDR3 loop spans 20 amino acids. The donors were healthy bone marrow donors. Use of 60 Vbeta and 13 Jbeta primers characterized the PCR. TCRdb's table, derived via immunoSEQ multiplex PCR, lists solely in-frame clones and lacks some. The profile covers 85,000 to 100,000 clones, with about 81% appearing a single time and over 4% taken by the ten largest. Sequenced: PBMCs. The chain links TRBV15 to TRBJ2-3, with 12 bases fitting TRBD2. The receptor comes from a woman aged 40 to 49 in good health and CMV-seropositive. CDR3 DNA: TGTGCCACCAGCAGAGATCTCCCCGGACTAGCGGGGATTAGCACAGATACGCAGTATTTT. This translates into CATSRDLPGLAGISTDTQYF.